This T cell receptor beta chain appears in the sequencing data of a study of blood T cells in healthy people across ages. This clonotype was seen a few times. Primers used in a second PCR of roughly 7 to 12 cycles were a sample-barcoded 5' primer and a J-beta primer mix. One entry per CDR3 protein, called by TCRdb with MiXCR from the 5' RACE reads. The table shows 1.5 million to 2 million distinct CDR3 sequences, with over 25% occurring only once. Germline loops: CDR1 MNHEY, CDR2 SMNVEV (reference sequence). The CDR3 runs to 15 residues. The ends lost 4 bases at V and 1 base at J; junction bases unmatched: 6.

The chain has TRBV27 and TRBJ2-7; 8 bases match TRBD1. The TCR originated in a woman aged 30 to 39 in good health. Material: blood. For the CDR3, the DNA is TGTGCCAGCAGTTATACGGGACAGGAATCCTACGAGCAGTACTTC. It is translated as CASSYTGQESYEQYF.